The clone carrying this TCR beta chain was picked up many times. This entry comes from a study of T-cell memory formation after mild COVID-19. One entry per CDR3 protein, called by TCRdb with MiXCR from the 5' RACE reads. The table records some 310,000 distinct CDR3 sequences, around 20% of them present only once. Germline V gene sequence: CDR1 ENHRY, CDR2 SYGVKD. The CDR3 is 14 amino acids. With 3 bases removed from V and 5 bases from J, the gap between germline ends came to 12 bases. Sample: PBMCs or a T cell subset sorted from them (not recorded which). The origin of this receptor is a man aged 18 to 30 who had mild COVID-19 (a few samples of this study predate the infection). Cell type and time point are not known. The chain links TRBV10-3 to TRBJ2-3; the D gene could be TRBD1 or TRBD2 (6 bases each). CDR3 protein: CAISEGGSGDTQYF. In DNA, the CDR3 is TGTGCCATCAGTGAAGGGGGGTCCGGAGATACGCAGTATTTT.